This T cell receptor (beta chain) was captured in a study of T-cell reconstitution after alpha-beta-depleted transplantation in children. Unique molecular identifiers were incorporated during preparation of the TCRbeta library. Each CDR3 protein gets one entry after TCRdb re-called the PCR reads with MiXCR. The table records some 390,000 distinct CDR3 sequences, 20% of them present only once. At least ten counts were recorded for this clonotype. CDR3 length: 18 residues. Germline CDR1 reads MDHEN; CDR2 reads SYDVKM. V shed 6 bases and J 3 bases; nucleotides not matched to a gene: 12. The chain links TRBV28 to TRBJ1-6; 9 nucleotides match TRBD1. The source material was PBMCs from the stem cell graft donor, sampled from the stem cell graft. The TCR originated in a human donor who donated a stem cell graft to a child with acute myeloid leukemia. The DNA for the CDR3 is TGTGCCAGCAGCCGGGACAGGGTCTGGGTTGTCTATAATTCACCCCTCCACTTT. This codes for CASSRDRVWVVYNSPLHF. The full variable domain, in which reference TRBV28 and TRBJ1-6 provide the parts outside the CDR3, is DVKVTQSSRYLVKRTGEKVFLECVQDMDHENMFWYRQDPGLGLRLIYFSYDVKMKEKGDIPEGYSVSREKKERFSLILESASTNQTSMYLCASSRDRVWVVYNSPLHFGNGTRLTVT.